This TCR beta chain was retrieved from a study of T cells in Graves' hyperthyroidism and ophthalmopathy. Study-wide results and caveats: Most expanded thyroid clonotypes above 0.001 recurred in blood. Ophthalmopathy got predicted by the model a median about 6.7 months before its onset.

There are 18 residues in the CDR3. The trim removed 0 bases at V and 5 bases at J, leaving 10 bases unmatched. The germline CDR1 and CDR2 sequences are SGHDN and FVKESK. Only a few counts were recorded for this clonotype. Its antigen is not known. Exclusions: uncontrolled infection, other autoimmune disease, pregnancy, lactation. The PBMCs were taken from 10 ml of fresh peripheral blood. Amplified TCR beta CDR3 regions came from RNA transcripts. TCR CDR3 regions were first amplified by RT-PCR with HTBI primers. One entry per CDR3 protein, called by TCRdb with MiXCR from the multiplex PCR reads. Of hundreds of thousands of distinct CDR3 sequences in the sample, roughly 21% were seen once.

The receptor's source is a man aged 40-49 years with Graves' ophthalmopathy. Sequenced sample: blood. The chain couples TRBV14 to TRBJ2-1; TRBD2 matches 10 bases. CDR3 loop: CASSQDWLAGVGNNEQFF. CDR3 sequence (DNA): TGTGCCAGCAGCCAAGATTGGCTAGCGGGAGTTGGGAACAATGAGCAGTTCTTC.